A selection of T cell receptor beta chains follows, all from one sample in a study of blood T cell repertoires in COVID-19. Using immunoSEQ multiplex PCR, the repertoire was profiled, and TCRdb retains in-frame clones only, with some absent. The data hold about 39,000 clones, with more than 80% observed a single time. The sequencing input was peripheral blood. The origin of the receptors is a man aged 55 to 69 with acute or convalescent COVID-19. The CDR3 runs from the conserved cysteine through the conserved F or W. Fields, in order: D gene, V gene, clone size, J gene, CDR3 length, CDR3 DNA, CDR3 protein. A D gene is named only where the DNA matches it firmly. Some rows have no size entry. The others give once, few or many, or a class for an expanded clone.

d_gene: .
v_gene: TRBV5-8
abundance: .
j_gene: TRBJ1-5
len: 14
CDR3nt: TGTGCCAGCGGACTTGGAGGGGATTATCAGCCCCAGCATTTT
CDR3aa: CASGLGGDYQPQHF

d_gene: .
v_gene: TRBV2
abundance: .
j_gene: TRBJ2-4
len: 16
CDR3nt: TGTGCCAGCAGTGAAGCTGGGACACCGGGCAAAAACATTCAGTACTTC
CDR3aa: CASSEAGTPGKNIQYF

d_gene: .
v_gene: TRBV30
abundance: .
j_gene: TRBJ1-1
len: 13
CDR3nt: TGTGCCTGGAGTCCAAACAGGGTATCCGAAGCTTTCTTT
CDR3aa: CAWSPNRVSEAFF

d_gene: TRBD1
v_gene: TRBV2
abundance: .
j_gene: TRBJ1-2
len: 14
CDR3nt: TGTGCCAGCAGTCGCGTGACAGGGCTCGATGGCTACACCTTC
CDR3aa: CASSRVTGLDGYTF

d_gene: .
v_gene: TRBV27
abundance: .
j_gene: TRBJ1-4
len: 17
CDR3nt: TGTGCCAGCACCCCAACAAAGTCAGGCAGGGAAGGTGAAAAACTGTTTTTT
CDR3aa: CASTPTKSGREGEKLFF

d_gene: TRBD2
v_gene: TRBV28
abundance: .
j_gene: TRBJ2-1
len: 13
CDR3nt: TGTGCCAGCACGCGGGGGGGCGAAAATGAGCAGTTCTTC
CDR3aa: CASTRGGENEQFF

d_gene: TRBD1
v_gene: TRBV6-5
abundance: .
j_gene: TRBJ1-2
len: 14
CDR3nt: TGTGCCAGCAGGCCAACAGGGGGCGACTATGGCTACACCTTC
CDR3aa: CASRPTGGDYGYTF

d_gene: .
v_gene: TRBV30
abundance: .
j_gene: TRBJ1-1
len: 14
CDR3nt: TGTGCCTGGAACCCCGGGGGTGTGAACACTGAAGCTTTCTTT
CDR3aa: CAWNPGGVNTEAFF

d_gene: TRBD2
v_gene: TRBV2
abundance: .
j_gene: TRBJ2-1
len: 17
CDR3nt: TGTGCCAGCAGTGAATGGCGAGGGACTAGCGGGAGCAGGGAGCAGTTCTTC
CDR3aa: CASSEWRGTSGSREQFF

d_gene: .
v_gene: TRBV29-1
abundance: .
j_gene: TRBJ1-2
len: 12
CDR3nt: TGCAGCGTTGGGGGGGTCAACTATGGCTACACCTTC
CDR3aa: CSVGGVNYGYTF

d_gene: .
v_gene: TRBV19
abundance: .
j_gene: TRBJ2-7
len: 17
CDR3nt: TGTGCCAGTAGTATAGATCGGGGGTCCGGATCCGGGGCCGAGCAGTACTTC
CDR3aa: CASSIDRGSGSGAEQYF

d_gene: .
v_gene: TRBV3-1/TRBV3-2
abundance: .
j_gene: TRBJ2-1
len: 12
CDR3nt: TGTGCCAGCAGCCAAGTTAGAGGTGAGCAGTTCTTC
CDR3aa: CASSQVRGEQFF

d_gene: .
v_gene: TRBV28
abundance: .
j_gene: TRBJ2-7
len: 14
CDR3nt: TGTGCCAGCAGTTCAGGCCCAATACCGAACGAGCAGTACTTC
CDR3aa: CASSSGPIPNEQYF

d_gene: .
v_gene: TRBV19
abundance: .
j_gene: TRBJ1-2
len: 15
CDR3nt: TGTGCCAGTAGTAGACTGCCACCGGAGGACTATGGCTACACCTTC
CDR3aa: CASSRLPPEDYGYTF

d_gene: .
v_gene: TRBV5-1
abundance: .
j_gene: TRBJ2-2
len: 13
CDR3nt: TGCGCCAGCAGGGCGGATAACACCGGGGAGCTGTTTTTT
CDR3aa: CASRADNTGELFF

d_gene: TRBD1
v_gene: TRBV27
abundance: .
j_gene: TRBJ2-7
len: 15
CDR3nt: TGTGCCAGCAGTTCCGAACAGGGGAGCTCCTACGAGCAGTACTTC
CDR3aa: CASSSEQGSSYEQYF

d_gene: .
v_gene: TRBV11-2
abundance: .
j_gene: TRBJ1-4
len: 16
CDR3nt: TGTGCCAGCAGCTCGTCAGGGGTGGACTTAATGAATAGGCTGTTTTTT
CDR3aa: CASSSSGVDLMNRLFF

d_gene: .
v_gene: TRBV18
abundance: .
j_gene: TRBJ2-1
len: 13
CDR3nt: TGTGCCAGCTCACCACCCAGCGGCGGGGAGCAGTTCTTC
CDR3aa: CASSPPSGGEQFF

d_gene: .
v_gene: TRBV18
abundance: once
j_gene: TRBJ1-6
len: 17
CDR3nt: TGTGCCAGTTGCGCCCCGCCACTATCGACAGCGAATTCACCCCTCCACTTT
CDR3aa: CASCAPPLSTANSPLHF

d_gene: .
v_gene: TRBV7-2
abundance: .
j_gene: TRBJ1-3
len: 13
CDR3nt: TGTGCCAGCAGCTTAGGGGCGCCTTACACCATATATTTT
CDR3aa: CASSLGAPYTIYF

d_gene: .
v_gene: TRBV2
abundance: once
j_gene: TRBJ2-2
len: 14
CDR3nt: TGTGCCAGCAGTGATACGACTAGTACCGGGGAGCTGTTTTTT
CDR3aa: CASSDTTSTGELFF

d_gene: TRBD2
v_gene: TRBV3-1/TRBV3-2
abundance: few
j_gene: TRBJ2-3
len: 16
CDR3nt: TGTGCCAGCAGCCCCGGACTAGCATTATGGACAGATACGCAGTATTTT
CDR3aa: CASSPGLALWTDTQYF

d_gene: TRBD1
v_gene: TRBV19
abundance: .
j_gene: TRBJ1-2
len: 14
CDR3nt: TGTGCCAGTAGTATTCTAGGGGGCAGCGATGGCTACACCTTC
CDR3aa: CASSILGGSDGYTF

d_gene: .
v_gene: TRBV2
abundance: few
j_gene: TRBJ1-3
len: 14
CDR3nt: TGTGCCAGCACCCCGGTGGTCTCTGGAAACACCATATATTTT
CDR3aa: CASTPVVSGNTIYF

d_gene: .
v_gene: TRBV27
abundance: .
j_gene: TRBJ2-1
len: 13
CDR3nt: TGTGCCAGCAGTTCTAACAGGGCACGAGAGCAGTTCTTC
CDR3aa: CASSSNRAREQFF

d_gene: .
v_gene: TRBV30
abundance: .
j_gene: TRBJ1-2
len: 14
CDR3nt: TGTGCCTGGAGTTACGACTCCGGAGGGTATGGCTACACCTTC
CDR3aa: CAWSYDSGGYGYTF

d_gene: .
v_gene: TRBV6-1
abundance: .
j_gene: TRBJ2-6
len: 14
CDR3nt: TGTGCCAGCCGTGAAGGGGGGCGGGCCAACGTCCTGACTTTC
CDR3aa: CASREGGRANVLTF

d_gene: .
v_gene: TRBV18
abundance: .
j_gene: TRBJ2-5
len: 14
CDR3nt: TGTGCCAGCTCACCGGGTAGCTACCAAGAGACCCAGTACTTC
CDR3aa: CASSPGSYQETQYF

d_gene: TRBD2
v_gene: TRBV4-3
abundance: .
j_gene: TRBJ2-3
len: 16
CDR3nt: TGCGCCAGCAGCCAAGAACCTAGCGGGACGATAGATACGCAGTATTTT
CDR3aa: CASSQEPSGTIDTQYF

d_gene: TRBD1
v_gene: TRBV19
abundance: .
j_gene: TRBJ1-1
len: 15
CDR3nt: TGTGCCAGTCCCCCACCGGGACAGGGCAGTGGGGGAGCTTTCTTT
CDR3aa: CASPPPGQGSGGAFF

d_gene: TRBD2
v_gene: TRBV6-5
abundance: .
j_gene: TRBJ2-7
len: 16
CDR3nt: TGTGCCAGCAGTTACTCCGGAGCGGGGGGGCGGGACGAGCAGTACTTC
CDR3aa: CASSYSGAGGRDEQYF

d_gene: .
v_gene: TRBV6-5
abundance: .
j_gene: TRBJ1-2
len: 12
CDR3nt: TGTGCCAGCAGTTATGACAGTAATGGCTACACCTTC
CDR3aa: CASSYDSNGYTF

d_gene: .
v_gene: TRBV11-2
abundance: .
j_gene: TRBJ2-3
len: 18
CDR3nt: TGTGCCAGCAGCTCCCTAGGAAGAGGAGGATCTAGCACAGATACGCAGTATTTT
CDR3aa: CASSSLGRGGSSTDTQYF

d_gene: .
v_gene: TRBV12-3/TRBV12-4
abundance: .
j_gene: TRBJ1-2
len: 13
CDR3nt: TGTGCCAGCAGTTTAGCCGCTGCTGGCGGCTACACCTTC
CDR3aa: CASSLAAAGGYTF

d_gene: TRBD1
v_gene: TRBV14
abundance: once
j_gene: TRBJ2-7
len: 16
CDR3nt: TGTGCCAGCAGCCCCCTGGGACAGGGAACGGTCTACGAGCAGTACTTC
CDR3aa: CASSPLGQGTVYEQYF

d_gene: .
v_gene: TRBV5-5
abundance: .
j_gene: TRBJ2-7
len: 16
CDR3nt: TGTGCCAGCAGCCCCGCAGGCGGGGTCCCCCTCTACGAGCAGTACTTC
CDR3aa: CASSPAGGVPLYEQYF

d_gene: .
v_gene: TRBV29-1
abundance: .
j_gene: TRBJ2-5
len: 13
CDR3nt: TGCAGCGTTGACCTGGGGCACTTGGAGACCCAGTACTTC
CDR3aa: CSVDLGHLETQYF